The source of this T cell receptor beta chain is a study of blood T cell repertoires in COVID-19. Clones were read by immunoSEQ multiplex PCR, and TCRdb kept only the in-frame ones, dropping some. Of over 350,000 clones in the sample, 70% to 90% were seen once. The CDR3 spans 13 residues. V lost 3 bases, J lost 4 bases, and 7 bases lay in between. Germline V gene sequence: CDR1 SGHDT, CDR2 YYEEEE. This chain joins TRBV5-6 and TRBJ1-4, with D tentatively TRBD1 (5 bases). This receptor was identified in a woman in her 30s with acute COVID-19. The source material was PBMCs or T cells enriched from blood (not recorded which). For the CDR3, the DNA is TGTGCCAGCAGCTCCAGGGATAATGAAAAACTGTTTTTT. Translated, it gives CASSSRDNEKLFF. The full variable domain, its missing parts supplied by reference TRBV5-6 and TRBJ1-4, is DAGVTQSPTHLIKTRGQQVTLRCSPKSGHDTVSWYQQALGQGPQFIFQYYEEEERQRGNFPDRFSGHQFPNYSSELNVNALLLGDSALYLCASSSRDNEKLFFGSGTQLSVL.